The rows below give T cell receptor beta chains drawn from one sample of a study of blood T cell repertoires in COVID-19. Assay: immunoSEQ multiplex PCR; the TCRdb copy retains only in-frame clones and omits some. The data contain some 80,000 clones, approximately 90% of them singletons. Material for sequencing was peripheral blood. These TCRs come from a woman of 80 years or more with acute or convalescent COVID-19. Each CDR3 is given with its conserved first and last residue. Fields, in order: clone size, J gene, V gene, D gene, CDR3 protein, CDR3 DNA. The D gene is left open where the match is weak. Size values are once, few and many counts, or a class for expanded clones, and some rows have none.

abundance: .
j_gene: TRBJ2-7
v_gene: TRBV3-1/TRBV3-2
d_gene: TRBD2
CDR3aa: CASSQGSSGLYEQYF
CDR3nt: TGTGCCAGCAGCCAAGGATCTAGCGGTCTATACGAGCAGTACTTC

abundance: .
j_gene: TRBJ2-1
v_gene: TRBV19
d_gene: TRBD2
CDR3aa: CASSYRPAGASYNEQFF
CDR3nt: TGTGCCAGTAGCTATCGCCCAGCGGGAGCCTCCTACAATGAGCAGTTCTTC

abundance: once
j_gene: TRBJ1-5
v_gene: TRBV6-2/TRBV6-3
d_gene: .
CDR3aa: CASSRAGYNQPQHF
CDR3nt: TGTGCCAGCAGTCGTGCAGGTTACAATCAGCCCCAGCATTTT

abundance: .
j_gene: TRBJ2-7
v_gene: TRBV4-3
d_gene: .
CDR3aa: CASSQDRDLPYEQYF
CDR3nt: TGCGCCAGCAGCCAAGATCGGGACTTACCCTACGAGCAGTACTTC

abundance: .
j_gene: TRBJ1-4
v_gene: TRBV9
d_gene: .
CDR3aa: CASSVDVGLATNEKLFF
CDR3nt: TGTGCCAGCAGCGTAGACGTGGGGCTCGCAACTAATGAAAAACTGTTTTTT

abundance: .
j_gene: TRBJ1-6
v_gene: TRBV6-5
d_gene: .
CDR3aa: CASSYTQGLGNSPLHF
CDR3nt: TGTGCCAGCAGTTACACCCAGGGCTTGGGTAATTCACCCCTCCACTTT

abundance: .
j_gene: TRBJ1-2
v_gene: TRBV9
d_gene: .
CDR3aa: CASSGQGGRANYGYTF
CDR3nt: TGTGCCAGCAGCGGCCAGGGTGGCCGAGCTAACTATGGCTACACCTTC

abundance: .
j_gene: TRBJ2-7
v_gene: TRBV5-1
d_gene: TRBD1
CDR3aa: CASSWGGQGREQYF
CDR3nt: TGCGCCAGCAGCTGGGGGGGACAGGGTCGCGAGCAGTACTTC

abundance: .
j_gene: TRBJ2-3
v_gene: TRBV25-1
d_gene: TRBD1
CDR3aa: CASSDRVGTDTQYF
CDR3nt: TGTGCCAGCAGCGACAGGGTAGGCACAGATACGCAGTATTTT

abundance: .
j_gene: TRBJ2-2
v_gene: TRBV2
d_gene: TRBD1
CDR3aa: CASRPLRQGGTGELFF
CDR3nt: TGTGCCAGCAGACCCCTGAGACAGGGGGGCACCGGGGAGCTGTTTTTT

abundance: .
j_gene: TRBJ1-5
v_gene: TRBV14
d_gene: TRBD1
CDR3aa: CASSQRGGDGNQPQHF
CDR3nt: TGTGCCAGCAGCCAGCGAGGGGGCGACGGCAATCAGCCCCAGCATTTT

abundance: .
j_gene: TRBJ1-2
v_gene: TRBV29-1
d_gene: TRBD1
CDR3aa: CSVADRDRGGYGYTF
CDR3nt: TGCAGCGTTGCGGATCGGGACAGGGGAGGCTATGGCTACACCTTC

abundance: .
j_gene: TRBJ2-5
v_gene: TRBV2
d_gene: TRBD1
CDR3aa: CASSPDRSGETQYF
CDR3nt: TGTGCCAGCAGTCCGGACAGGTCCGGGGAGACCCAGTACTTC

abundance: .
j_gene: TRBJ2-3
v_gene: TRBV5-8
d_gene: .
CDR3aa: CASSLVVGVRTDTQYF
CDR3nt: TGTGCCAGCAGCTTGGTGGTGGGAGTGAGAACAGATACGCAGTATTTT

abundance: once
j_gene: TRBJ2-3
v_gene: TRBV19
d_gene: .
CDR3aa: CASRSSDYHTDTQYF
CDR3nt: TGTGCCAGTAGAAGTAGTGACTACCACACAGATACGCAGTATTTT

abundance: .
j_gene: TRBJ1-1
v_gene: TRBV18
d_gene: TRBD1
CDR3aa: CASSPSQGARGNTEAFF
CDR3nt: TGTGCCAGCTCCCCATCACAGGGGGCTAGGGGGAACACTGAAGCTTTCTTT

abundance: .
j_gene: TRBJ1-1
v_gene: TRBV6-5
d_gene: TRBD1
CDR3aa: CASTRRQGWNTEAFF
CDR3nt: TGTGCCAGCACCCGGCGACAGGGGTGGAACACTGAAGCTTTCTTT

abundance: .
j_gene: TRBJ1-1
v_gene: TRBV4-2
d_gene: .
CDR3aa: CASSQRAGPMNTEAFF
CDR3nt: TGTGCCAGCAGCCAGAGGGCAGGACCTATGAACACTGAAGCTTTCTTT

abundance: few
j_gene: TRBJ2-7
v_gene: TRBV3-1/TRBV3-2
d_gene: TRBD2
CDR3aa: CASSRGLAGGLDEQYF
CDR3nt: TGTGCCAGCAGCCGGGGACTAGCGGGGGGTTTAGACGAGCAGTACTTC

abundance: .
j_gene: TRBJ2-3
v_gene: TRBV5-1
d_gene: TRBD2
CDR3aa: CASSLAGGASTDTQYF
CDR3nt: TGCGCCAGCAGCTTGGCGGGGGGGGCTAGCACAGATACGCAGTATTTT

abundance: .
j_gene: TRBJ2-2
v_gene: TRBV3-1/TRBV3-2
d_gene: TRBD1
CDR3aa: CASSQEDRRMLGTGELFF
CDR3nt: TGTGCCAGCAGCCAAGAGGACAGGCGAATGCTCGGCACCGGGGAGCTGTTTTTT

abundance: once
j_gene: TRBJ1-2
v_gene: TRBV3-1/TRBV3-2
d_gene: .
CDR3aa: CASSPGLGYGYTF
CDR3nt: TGTGCCAGCAGCCCGGGACTGGGGTATGGCTACACCTTC

abundance: .
j_gene: TRBJ1-2
v_gene: TRBV3-1/TRBV3-2
d_gene: .
CDR3aa: CASSQDNRGLGYTF
CDR3nt: TGTGCCAGCAGCCAAGACAATCGAGGGCTTGGCTACACCTTC

abundance: .
j_gene: TRBJ2-7
v_gene: TRBV6-5
d_gene: TRBD2
CDR3aa: CASSKLAETHEQYF
CDR3nt: TGTGCCAGCAGTAAACTAGCGGAGACCCACGAGCAGTACTTC

abundance: .
j_gene: TRBJ1-5
v_gene: TRBV12-3/TRBV12-4
d_gene: .
CDR3aa: CASSGQNNQPQHF
CDR3nt: TGTGCCAGCAGTGGACAGAACAATCAGCCCCAGCATTTT

abundance: .
j_gene: TRBJ2-7
v_gene: TRBV27
d_gene: TRBD2
CDR3aa: CASMGGRATYEQYF
CDR3nt: TGTGCCAGCATGGGCGGGAGAGCCACCTACGAGCAGTACTTC

abundance: .
j_gene: TRBJ1-5
v_gene: TRBV11-2
d_gene: .
CDR3aa: CASSLGGSNNQPQHF
CDR3nt: TGTGCCAGCAGCTTAGGCGGCAGTAACAATCAGCCCCAGCATTTT

abundance: .
j_gene: TRBJ2-3
v_gene: TRBV5-4
d_gene: TRBD2
CDR3aa: CASSRGGPQASPDTQYF
CDR3nt: TGTGCCAGCAGCCGCGGGGGGCCGCAAGCCTCCCCAGATACGCAGTATTTT

abundance: .
j_gene: TRBJ1-6
v_gene: TRBV28
d_gene: .
CDR3aa: CASSSFRGDSPLHF
CDR3nt: TGTGCCAGCAGTTCTTTCAGGGGAGATTCACCCCTCCACTTT

abundance: .
j_gene: TRBJ1-2
v_gene: TRBV6-5
d_gene: .
CDR3aa: CASSWGEDYGYTF
CDR3nt: TGTGCCAGCAGTTGGGGAGAAGACTATGGCTACACCTTC

abundance: once
j_gene: TRBJ2-7
v_gene: TRBV3-1/TRBV3-2
d_gene: .
CDR3aa: CASSLDRYEQYF
CDR3nt: TGTGCCAGCAGCCTAGACAGATACGAGCAGTACTTC

abundance: .
j_gene: TRBJ2-2
v_gene: TRBV28
d_gene: TRBD2
CDR3aa: CASSFSGLAGTGELFF
CDR3nt: TGTGCCAGCAGTTTCTCCGGACTAGCGGGGACCGGGGAGCTGTTTTTT

abundance: .
j_gene: TRBJ1-1
v_gene: TRBV7-7
d_gene: TRBD1
CDR3aa: CASSPYTGTAEAFF
CDR3nt: TGTGCTAGCAGCCCATATACCGGGACAGCGGAAGCTTTCTTT

abundance: .
j_gene: TRBJ2-2
v_gene: TRBV7-3
d_gene: TRBD1
CDR3aa: CASTNTGGAGTGELFF
CDR3nt: TGTGCCAGTACTAATACAGGGGGCGCGGGAACCGGGGAGCTGTTTTTT

abundance: .
j_gene: TRBJ2-3
v_gene: TRBV29-1
d_gene: .
CDR3aa: CSVVNRDFTDTQYF
CDR3nt: TGCAGCGTTGTGAATCGAGATTTCACAGATACGCAGTATTTT

abundance: few
j_gene: TRBJ1-1
v_gene: TRBV19
d_gene: .
CDR3aa: CASSIVSDGTPNTEAFF
CDR3nt: TGTGCCAGTAGTATAGTCTCCGACGGGACACCTAACACTGAAGCTTTCTTT

abundance: .
j_gene: TRBJ2-3
v_gene: TRBV7-9
d_gene: .
CDR3aa: CASSLRLVGTDTQYF
CDR3nt: TGTGCCAGCAGCTTAAGGCTAGTAGGCACAGATACGCAGTATTTT

abundance: .
j_gene: TRBJ1-3
v_gene: TRBV6-5
d_gene: .
CDR3aa: CASSYSSAVSGNTIYF
CDR3nt: TGTGCCAGCAGTTACTCGAGTGCGGTTTCTGGAAACACCATATATTTT

abundance: .
j_gene: TRBJ1-2
v_gene: TRBV6-2/TRBV6-3
d_gene: .
CDR3aa: CASSYTGSPEGYTF
CDR3nt: TGTGCCAGCAGTTATACGGGGTCCCCAGAAGGCTACACCTTC

abundance: .
j_gene: TRBJ1-1
v_gene: TRBV4-3
d_gene: .
CDR3aa: CASSPRAGAEAFF
CDR3nt: TGCGCCAGCAGTCCGCGAGCGGGGGCTGAAGCTTTCTTT

abundance: .
j_gene: TRBJ1-1
v_gene: TRBV3-1/TRBV3-2
d_gene: TRBD1
CDR3aa: CASSFSQGASEAFF
CDR3nt: TGTGCCAGCAGCTTTTCACAGGGGGCCTCTGAAGCTTTCTTT

abundance: .
j_gene: TRBJ2-1
v_gene: TRBV10-3
d_gene: .
CDR3aa: CAISEATGPRANEQFF
CDR3nt: TGTGCCATCAGTGAAGCTACAGGCCCCCGGGCCAATGAGCAGTTCTTC

abundance: .
j_gene: TRBJ2-3
v_gene: TRBV9
d_gene: TRBD2
CDR3aa: CASSVAAGVDTQYF
CDR3nt: TGTGCCAGCAGCGTAGCTGCGGGAGTAGATACGCAGTATTTT

abundance: .
j_gene: TRBJ1-1
v_gene: TRBV4-1
d_gene: TRBD1
CDR3aa: CASSQSDRGGNTEAFF
CDR3nt: TGCGCCAGCAGCCAAAGTGACAGGGGGGGGAACACTGAAGCTTTCTTT

abundance: .
j_gene: TRBJ2-3
v_gene: TRBV9
d_gene: TRBD2
CDR3aa: CASSVDGGGAPDTQYF
CDR3nt: TGTGCCAGCAGCGTAGATGGCGGGGGGGCCCCAGATACGCAGTATTTT

abundance: .
j_gene: TRBJ1-1
v_gene: TRBV29-1
d_gene: .
CDR3aa: CSVHFRDTVLNTEAFF
CDR3nt: TGCAGCGTTCACTTCCGGGACACAGTGTTGAACACTGAAGCTTTCTTT

abundance: .
j_gene: TRBJ2-3
v_gene: TRBV13
d_gene: .
CDR3aa: CASSLGLNTQYF
CDR3nt: TGTGCCAGCAGCTTAGGACTTAATACGCAGTATTTT

abundance: .
j_gene: TRBJ2-1
v_gene: TRBV5-1
d_gene: TRBD1
CDR3aa: CASSLVGTGYNEQFF
CDR3nt: TGCGCCAGCAGCTTGGTTGGGACAGGATACAATGAGCAGTTCTTC

abundance: .
j_gene: TRBJ2-7
v_gene: TRBV5-1
d_gene: TRBD2
CDR3aa: CASSLSSGRTYEQYF
CDR3nt: TGCGCCAGCAGCTTGAGTAGCGGGAGAACCTACGAGCAGTACTTC

abundance: .
j_gene: TRBJ2-1
v_gene: TRBV2
d_gene: TRBD2
CDR3aa: CASGLAGYNEQFF
CDR3nt: TGTGCCAGCGGACTAGCGGGGTACAATGAGCAGTTCTTC

abundance: .
j_gene: TRBJ1-2
v_gene: TRBV15
d_gene: TRBD1
CDR3aa: CATSSRQGGGYTF
CDR3nt: TGTGCCACCAGCAGTCGACAGGGTGGGGGCTACACCTTC

abundance: .
j_gene: TRBJ1-2
v_gene: TRBV4-3
d_gene: TRBD1
CDR3aa: CASSQGPGQRWGYTF
CDR3nt: TGCGCCAGCAGCCAAGGGCCGGGACAGCGATGGGGCTACACCTTC

abundance: .
j_gene: TRBJ2-2
v_gene: TRBV19
d_gene: TRBD2
CDR3aa: CASSGSSGGTNTGELFF
CDR3nt: TGTGCCAGTAGTGGGTCTAGCGGGGGCACGAACACCGGGGAGCTGTTTTTT